The 23 T cell receptor beta chains below come from one sample, sequenced in a study of Graves' ophthalmopathy and Graves' hyperthyroidism. Amplified TCR beta CDR3 regions were obtained using RNA transcripts as template. Second-round multiplex PCR came after a first-round RT-PCR that employed HTBI primers. MiXCR, run by TCRdb on the multiplex PCR reads, gives a single entry per CDR3 protein. This table holds roughly 610,000 distinct CDR3 sequences, 22% found once. Sequencing was done on a sample of peripheral blood. Receptor source: a woman under 30 with stable Graves' hyperthyroidism. Some clones in this sample may be carry-over from other donors' samples.

This clonotype was counted ten times or more. This chain joins TRBV13 and TRBJ1-3, with D hard to call. Germline-derived CDR1 and CDR2 are PRHDT and FYEKMQ (reference sequence). The CDR3 is made up of 15 amino acids. V lost 0 bases and J 0 bases, leaving 6 bases between the germline ends. The CDR3 nucleotides are TGTGCCAGCAGCTTAGGAGGCAACTCTGGAAACACCATATATTTT. Protein: CASSLGGNSGNTIYF.

This clonotype was recorded many times. The chain links TRBV11-2 to TRBJ1-2; TRBD1 agrees at 9 bases. Germline V CDR1 and CDR2: SGHAT, FQNNGV. CDR3 length: 18 amino acids. J lost 4 bases, V lost 4 bases, and 16 bases had no gene match. CDR3 sequence: CASSSVQINRGLGYGYTF. CDR3 in DNA: TGTGCCAGCAGCTCCGTACAGATAAACAGGGGGCTAGGCTATGGCTACACCTTC.

The V and J genes are TRBV7-3 and TRBJ2-2; D unresolved. This CDR3 has 13 amino acids. Germline V gene data show CDR1 as SGHTA and CDR2 as FQGTGA. The V gene lost 4 bases and the J gene lost 5 bases, with 8 bases spanning the gap. CDR3 bases: TGTGCCAGCAGCTCCCAGTGGACCGGGGAGCTGTTTTTT. Encoded protein: CASSSQWTGELFF.

The chain's CDR3 is CASSEFGTGRGYTF. For the CDR3, the DNA is TGTGCCAGCAGTGAATTCGGGACAGGGAGAGGCTACACCTTC. V is TRBV2 and J is TRBJ1-2; 9 nucleotides match TRBD1. Germline CDR1 SNHLY, CDR2 FYNNEI. Germline trimming cut 2 bases from V and 8 bases from J; bases unmatched to any gene: 6. This CDR3 has 14 amino acids.

The chain employs TRBV28 and TRBJ2-7, with TRBD2 matching over 10 bases. CDR1 is MDHEN and CDR2 is SYDVKM in the germline V gene. Trimming took 4 bases from V and 2 from J; bases not matched to a gene: 8. The CDR3 runs 16 residues. DNA for the CDR3: TGTGCCAGCAGTTACAGAACTAGCGGGGTTACCTACGAGCAGTACTTC. It translates to CASSYRTSGVTYEQYF.

The chain is built from TRBV7-8 and TRBJ1-2, with a tentative D call TRBD1 (6 bases). Germline V gene lookup returns CDR1 SGHVS and CDR2 FQNEAQ. There are 13 residues in the CDR3. Trimming removed 4 bases from V and 3 bases from J, with 9 bases in between. CDR3 region: CASSWTEDYGYTF. The DNA of the CDR3 is TGTGCCAGCAGCTGGACAGAAGACTATGGCTACACCTTC. Filled out from reference TRBV7-8 and TRBJ1-2, the complete variable domain reads GAGVSQSPRYKVAKRGQDVALRCDPISGHVSLFWYQQALGQGPEFLTYFQNEAQLDKSGLPSDRFFAERPEGSVSTLKIQRTQQEDSAVYLCASSWTEDYGYTFGSGTRLTVV.

The CDR3 spells CASSLDIRDEQYF. CDR3 nucleotide sequence: TGTGCCAGCAGCTTAGACATCCGGGACGAGCAGTACTTC. The chain recombines TRBV7-9 with TRBJ2-7, with D uncertain. The CDR3 is 13 amino acids. The V and J ends lost 1 base and 5 bases respectively, with 9 bases between them. CDR1 and CDR2 (germline): SEHNR, FQNEAQ (reference sequence). Complete variable domain (other parts from reference TRBV7-9 and TRBJ2-7): DTGVSQNPRHKITKRGQNVTFRCDPISEHNRLYWYRQTLGQGPEFLTYFQNEAQLEKSRLLSDRFSAERPKGSFSTLEIQRTEQGDSAMYLCASSLDIRDEQYFGPGTRLTVT.

This clonotype was observed many times. The gene calls are TRBV7-9 and TRBJ1-1; TRBD1 might be the D (5 bases). V was pared by 7 bases and J by 11 bases, with 17 bases between. Per the germline V gene, CDR1 is SEHNR and CDR2 is FQNEAQ (reference sequence). The CDR3 loop spans 12 amino acids. CDR3 protein: CASKGTVPGAFF. Here the CDR3 DNA reads TGTGCCAGCAAAGGGACCGTCCCTGGGGCTTTCTTT. Combining the CDR3 with reference TRBV7-9 and TRBJ1-1 gives the whole variable domain DTGVSQNPRHKITKRGQNVTFRCDPISEHNRLYWYRQTLGQGPEFLTYFQNEAQLEKSRLLSDRFSAERPKGSFSTLEIQRTEQGDSAMYLCASKGTVPGAFFGQGTRLTVV.

This clonotype was seen ten or more times. CDR3 region: CAWSVGGISYEQYF. CDR3 nucleotide sequence: TGTGCCTGGAGTGTAGGAGGGATATCCTACGAGCAGTACTTC. The chain has TRBV30 and TRBJ2-7; a weak D match, TRBD2 (6 bases). The germline V gene encodes CDR1 GTSNPN and CDR2 SVGIG (reference sequence). V lost 0 bases, J lost 1 base, and 10 bases lay in between. CDR3 length: 14 amino acids.

V is TRBV6-1 and J is TRBJ1-2; tentatively, D is TRBD1 (5 bases). Germline V gene sequence: CDR1 MNHNS, CDR2 SASEGT. The CDR3 consists of 12 residues. Between the trimmed V and J ends, which lost 5 bases and 8 bases, there was a span of 12 bases. CDR3: CASSRQRGGYTF. CDR3 in DNA: TGTGCCAGCAGTCGACAGCGGGGAGGCTACACCTTC.

This clonotype came up many times. This sequence joins TRBV12-3 or TRBV12-4 and TRBJ1-3; D uncertain. The CDR3 covers 15 residues. V dropped 6 bases and J dropped 0 bases, with 12 bases sitting between them. The CDR3 region has the DNA TGTGCCAGCAGCCAAGGACCTCACTCTGGAAACACCATATATTTT. Protein: CASSQGPHSGNTIYF.

This clonotype showed up many times. This chain uses TRBV29-1 with TRBJ1-5; TRBD1 is a possible D gene (5 bases). V lost 5 bases and J 2 bases, leaving 16 bases between the germline ends. CDR1 is SQVTM, CDR2 ANQGSEA, per germline. CDR3 length equals 15 residues. In DNA form, the CDR3 reads TGCAGCGTTTTACAGGATGAAGTAGGCAATCAGCCCCAGCATTTT. Amino acids: CSVLQDEVGNQPQHF. Combining the CDR3 with reference TRBV29-1 and TRBJ1-5 gives the whole variable domain SAVISQKPSRDICQRGTSLTIQCQVDSQVTMMFWYRQQPGQSLTLIATANQGSEATYESGFVIDKFPISRPNLTFSTLTVSNMSPEDSSIYLCSVLQDEVGNQPQHFGDGTRLSIL.

This clonotype was counted at least ten times. The chain recombines TRBV28 with TRBJ2-7; a weak D match, TRBD2 (6 bases). This CDR3 has 14 residues. The germline V gene encodes CDR1 MDHEN and CDR2 SYDVKM. Trimming stripped 8 bases from V and 3 bases from J, with 17 bases between. This CDR3 reads CASCGSPGLYEQYF. The DNA for the CDR3 is TGTGCCAGCTGTGGATCTCCGGGACTCTACGAGCAGTACTTC.

This rearrangement joins TRBV10-3 to TRBJ2-7; 10 nucleotides line up with TRBD1. Trimming removed 10 bases from V and 4 bases from J; junction bases left unmatched: 7. This CDR3 is 13 amino acids long. Germline CDR1 ENHRY, CDR2 SYGVKD. CDR3: CATSGQGDYEQYF. CDR3 DNA sequence: TGTGCCACCTCCGGACAGGGGGATTACGAGCAGTACTTC.

Details on this clonotype: Germline and junction disagree at one end, which may indicate a read error. The chain recombines TRBV6-5 with TRBJ2-7; D might be TRBD2 (5 bases). The CDR3 is 10 residues long. CDR1 MNHEY and CDR2 SVGAGI come from the germline V gene. This chain's CDR3 is CASFGTHLAF. CDR3 nucleotide sequence: TGTGCCAGCTTCGGTACACATCTAGCCTTC.

This clonotype has at least ten counts. The chain couples TRBV12-3 or TRBV12-4 to TRBJ2-5; possible D gene TRBD2, 6 bases. The CDR3 consists of 14 residues. V was clipped by 8 bases and J by 5 bases, with 18 bases between them. DNA for the CDR3: TGTGCCAGCTCCCTGGGAGGAGGGTCGGAGACCCAGTACTTC. Amino acids: CASSLGGGSETQYF.

The chain recombines TRBV27 with TRBJ1-1; D not resolved. Trimming stripped 1 base from V and 2 bases from J, with 17 bases between. The germline V gene encodes CDR1 MNHEY and CDR2 SMNVEV (reference sequence). The CDR3 spans 17 residues. The CDR3 region has the DNA TGTGCCAGCAGTTTATATCGCGGGGAGCCTTACAACACTGAAGCTTTCTTT. It codes for CASSLYRGEPYNTEAFF.

This chain links TRBV30 with TRBJ1-5; TRBD1 might be the D (6 bases). This CDR3 has 13 amino acids. V was shortened by 2 bases and J by 6 bases, with 11 bases between the two germline ends. Germline CDR1 is GTSNPN and CDR2 is SVGIG (reference sequence). The CDR3 nucleotides are TGTGCCTGGAGTTCGGTGGGGGCTCAGCCCCAGCATTTT. Protein product: CAWSSVGAQPQHF.

The table lists this clonotype with a few counts. The rearrangement uses TRBV12-3 or TRBV12-4 and TRBJ2-7; D not resolved. Trimming took off 5 bases at V and 2 bases at J, with 22 bases between the two ends. The length of the CDR3 is 17 residues. The CDR3 sequence: CASSEEGPSPKAYEQYF. The CDR3 DNA is TGTGCCAGCAGTGAAGAAGGACCTTCACCAAAGGCCTACGAGCAGTACTTC.

The chain combines TRBV6-1 with TRBJ2-5, with 7 positions matching TRBD1. There are 16 residues in the CDR3. The trim removed 6 bases at V and 0 bases at J, leaving 10 bases unmatched. Germline assignment: CDR1 MNHNS and CDR2 SASEGT. CDR3 residues: CASRDKGQSHQETQYF. The CDR3 DNA reads TGTGCCAGCAGGGACAAGGGACAGAGCCACCAAGAGACCCAGTACTTC.

This clonotype was found many times. Possible read error: a much larger clone is one base away. V and J are TRBV12-3 or TRBV12-4 and TRBJ2-5; tentatively, D is TRBD2 (5 bases). The CDR3 has 14 amino acids. The CDR3 coding sequence is TGTGCCAGCAGTATCCCCGGGAAACAAGAGATCCAGTACTTC. Translation: CASSIPGKQEIQYF.

There are a few counts of this clonotype. The chain couples TRBV6-1 to TRBJ1-5, with TRBD1 matching over 12 bases. Germline CDR1 reads MNHNS; CDR2 reads SASEGT. Trimming cost V 8 bases and J 6 bases; bases outside gene matches: 5. This CDR3 has 14 residues. CDR3 residues: CASAGTGGFQPQHF. CDR3 nucleotides: TGTGCCAGCGCCGGGACAGGGGGCTTTCAGCCCCAGCATTTT.

This clonotype occurred once. One base away lies a much larger clone, so this may be a sequencing read error. This likely comes from a read error, as the CDR3 has no conserved phenylalanine or tryptophan at its end. The CDR3 sequence is CASSTPRTGNTEAFV. The CDR3 DNA is TGTGCCAGCAGTACTCCCCGGACTGGGAACACTGAAGCTTTCGTT. The chain joins TRBV6-2 or TRBV6-3 to TRBJ1-1; no clear D. Trimming left V 5 bases short and J 1 base short, with 14 bases between. CDR1 and CDR2 (germline): MNHEY, SVGEGT. This CDR3 is built from 15 residues.